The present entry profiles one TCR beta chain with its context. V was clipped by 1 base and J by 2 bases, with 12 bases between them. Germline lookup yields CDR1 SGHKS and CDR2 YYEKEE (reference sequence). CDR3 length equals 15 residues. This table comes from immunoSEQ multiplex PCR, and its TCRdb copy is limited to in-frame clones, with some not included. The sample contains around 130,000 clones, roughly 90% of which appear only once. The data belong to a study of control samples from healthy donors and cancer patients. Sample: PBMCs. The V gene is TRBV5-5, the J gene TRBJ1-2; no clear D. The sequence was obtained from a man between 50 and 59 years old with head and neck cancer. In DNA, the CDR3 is TGTGCCAGCAGCTTGCAAGGAGGCAGGAACTATGGCTACACCTTC. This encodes CASSLQGGRNYGYTF.